This entry is about one TCR beta chain. As yet, its antigen is unknown. In germline, CDR1 is SNHLY, CDR2 FYNNEI. CDR3 size: 15 residues. The trim removed 6 bases at V and 2 bases at J, leaving 6 bases unmatched. The data were produced by immunoSEQ multiplex PCR, yet TCRdb's version contains in-frame clones alone and is incomplete. The data show 15,000 to 20,000 clones, about 80% seen once. The sample comes from a study of OX40 agonist ivuxolimab in advanced cancers. In the study overall: The drug used for patients, ivuxolimab, was an agonistic anti-OX40 (CD134) antibody. Past anti-PD-1, anti-PD-L1 or anti-CTLA-4 therapy was accepted, and around 40% had received some. Partial responses, seen in three patients, involved one hepatocellular carcinoma and two cutaneous melanomas.

Study observations and caveats: Partial responders at 0.1-3.0 mg/kg showed near-lowest clonal expansion.

This chain joins TRBV2 and TRBJ2-1; 8 bases fit TRBD2. The clonotype comes from an adult with an advanced solid tumor such as melanoma, head and neck, liver or kidney cancer. The specimen comprised CD4+ or CD8+ T cells sorted from blood, sampled in a trial of the OX40 agonist ivuxolimab. The CDR3 loop reads CASRRTSTTYNEQFF. The CDR3 DNA is TGTGCCAGCAGACGGACTAGCACGACCTACAATGAGCAGTTCTTC.